This TCR beta chain appears in the sequencing data of a study of somatic mutations in cytotoxic T cells in rheumatoid arthritis. Measured with immunoSEQ multiplex PCR; TCRdb has only the in-frame clones, and not every one. This sample has 3,000 or so clones, with around nine tenths found just once. This clone was counted between two and nine times. The CDR3 consists of 13 residues. The germline V gene encodes CDR1 SGHNT and CDR2 YENEEA. Trimming pared 6 bases from V and 5 bases from J, leaving 13 bases between. Material for sequencing was CD8+ T cells sorted from blood. V and J are TRBV11-3 and TRBJ1-1; no clear D. This TCR came from a woman between 18 and 30 years old with rheumatoid arthritis. The CDR3 DNA follows: TGTGCCAGCAGTGAGACCGCGGGAACTGAAGCTTTCTTT. Protein: CASSETAGTEAFF.